Detailed here is one T cell receptor beta chain. Its recognized antigen is unknown. No qualities accompany the bases; no much larger clone lies one base away. Flow cytometry had shown CD8+CD57+ cell expansion in the patients selected for sequencing. All patients had severe acquired aplastic anemia diagnosed by International Study of Aplastic Anemia and Agranulocytosis and Camitta criteria. No therapy had been received by the patients at the time of blood sampling. In this study, sorted CD4+ and CD8+ T cells from the blood of healthy subjects and of severe aplastic anemia patients had their TCR repertoires deep-sequenced. Patients were enrolled under clinicaltrials.gov protocols 00001620, 01623167, 00001397, 00071045, 00081523 and 00961064 in the USA. Ficoll-Paque density gradient centrifugation was used to isolate peripheral blood mononuclear cells. Before DNA was extracted, CD4+ and CD8+ T cells were sorted using either FACS or magnetic beads.

Taken from cysteine to phenylalanine, the CDR3 has 16 residues. CDR3 DNA is the only sequence kept; it has 48 bases, read in frame from the first base. The germline V gene specifies SGHVS as CDR1 and FQNEAQ as CDR2. V is pared back by 1 base and J by 0 bases, with 13 bases lying between the germline termini. This specimen belongs to a study of CD8+CD57+ T cells in acquired aplastic anemia (dated by TCRdb to between 2018 and 2020). The study in broad terms: A mean of approximately 3 ug of DNA, ranging from about 0.2 to 27.4 ug, was extracted from sorted CD4+ and CD8+ cells. A CD8+CD57+ expansion meant a frequency higher than the mean frequency seen in healthy subjects. Study-level results and caveats: Between patients and healthy controls, no significant difference in CD8+ Simpson's diversity was found (P=0.060). Roughly 29 CD8+ CDR3 sequences were shared between patients and controls but appeared highly expressed in patients and within their immunodominant clones.

Profiling of TCR beta VDJ combinations and CDR3 sequences used genomic DNA as the template. TCR repertoire sequencing was run on an Illumina HiSeq 2000. Per the source publication's procedure: Repertoires were assessed using TRBV/TRBJ rearrangement plots, CDR3 size and DJ length profiles, and Simpson's diversity index. The immunodominant clone was defined as the most abundant DNA sequence in deep sequencing data. CDR3 amino acid sequences were screened for sharing across subjects and were compared with published repertoires and the VDJdb database. The public sequencing data were trimmed at Q25 with fastp and processed into clonotypes with MiXCR by TCRdb, which kept only in-frame beta chains. Entries are consolidated by CDR3 protein sequence, retaining the most common genes and DNA. These V and J calls originate from TCRdb's pipeline instead of the authors' own analysis. This sample gives more than 70,000 distinct CDR3 sequences in total; 70% of them show up just once. The top ten clones comprise approximately 81% of the sample.

Specimen: sorted CD4+, CD8+, or CD8+CD57+ T cells (not recorded which) from PBMCs. The chain joins TRBV7-8 to TRBJ2-7; a weak D assignment points to TRBD1 (6 bases agree). The receptor was derived from a human donor with aplastic anemia. The nucleotide sequence is given as TGTGCCAGCAGCTTAGTGGGGGCTCTGAGCTCCTACGAGCAGTACTTC. The resulting protein is CASSLVGALSSYEQYF. Here the CDR3 is joined to the reference TRBV7-8 and TRBJ2-7 genes, and the full variable domain is: GAGVSQSPRYKVAKRGQDVALRCDPISGHVSLFWYQQALGQGPEFLTYFQNEAQLDKSGLPSDRFFAERPEGSVSTLKIQRTQQEDSAVYLCASSLVGALSSYEQYFGPGTRLTVT.